Listed here are 11 T cell receptor beta chains from one sample, sequenced in a study of human T cells and chemical hapten exposure. Documented time point: patch test 3, about 24 weeks after DPC sensitization. The sample's treatment: therapeutic diphenylcyclopropenone sensitization with weekly scalp DPC. Total RNA came from unfractionated whole blood. TCRdb recomputed calls from the RACE reads with MiXCR, one row per CDR3 protein. The sample carries some 38,000 distinct CDR3 sequences, 9% to 9.5% recorded once. The sample here was whole blood, taken in connection with sensitization to the hapten diphenylcyclopropenone (DPC). The receptor set was obtained from a man between 50 and 59 years old with alopecia areata. Some clones in this sample may be carry-over from other donors' samples.

This clonotype occurred many times. V usage is TRBV12-3 or TRBV12-4 and J usage is TRBJ1-5, with D uncertain. This CDR3 has 16 amino acids. V was clipped by 4 bases and J by 4 bases, with 17 bases between them. DNA for the CDR3: TGTGCCAGCAGTTCCGGCATAAGGGCTTCAAATCAGCCCCAGCATTTT. Protein product: CASSSGIRASNQPQHF.

The CDR3 loop reads CASSSPWGGHTEAFF. Here the CDR3 DNA reads TGTGCCAGCAGTTCCCCATGGGGAGGGCACACTGAAGCTTTCTTT. J is TRBJ1-1 and V is TRBV28; D not resolved. Germline CDR1 reads MDHEN; CDR2 reads SYDVKM. V lost 4 bases and J 3 bases, leaving 15 bases between the germline ends. This CDR3 comprises 15 residues.

This clonotype was detected only a few times. The rearrangement links TRBV10-3 to TRBJ2-2; a weak D match, TRBD1 (7 bases). CDR1 is ENHRY, CDR2 SYGVKD, per germline. The length of the CDR3 is 15 residues. Trimming left V 7 bases short and J 1 base short, with 13 bases between. The chain's CDR3 is CAIKGGQMNTGELFF. CDR3 bases: TGTGCCATCAAGGGGGGACAGATGAACACCGGGGAGCTGTTTTTT.

The chain uses TRBV19 and TRBJ2-1; tentative D call: TRBD2 (7 bases). The CDR3 length is 12 residues. Trimming took 3 bases from V and 12 from J, leaving 12 bases between them. Germline CDR1 LNHDA, CDR2 SQIVND (reference sequence). The CDR3 sequence: CASSMSGGRQFF. In DNA form, the CDR3 reads TGTGCCAGTAGTATGTCGGGGGGCAGGCAGTTCTTC.

This clonotype has at least ten counts. The chain employs TRBV7-6 and TRBJ1-1; D is unresolved. The germline V gene has CDR1 SGHVS and CDR2 FNYEAQ. V gave up 1 base and J gave up 1 base, with 4 bases separating them. This CDR3 has 13 amino acids. The CDR3 sequence: CASSLEQNTEAFF. In nucleotides, the CDR3 is TGTGCCAGCAGCTTAGAACAGAACACTGAAGCTTTCTTT.

In this sample, this clonotype turned up many times. The chain recombines TRBV2 with TRBJ2-2, with D uncertain. Trimming removed 6 bases from V and 2 bases from J, with 10 bases in between. CDR3 length: 14 amino acids. Germline values: CDR1 SNHLY, CDR2 FYNNEI. CDR3 region: CASRSDVNTGELFF. The CDR3 bases are TGTGCCAGCAGATCGGACGTAAACACCGGGGAGCTGTTTTTT. Full variable domain (outside the CDR3, taken from reference TRBV2 and TRBJ2-2): EPEVTQTPSHQVTQMGQEVILRCVPISNHLYFYWYRQILGQKVEFLVSFYNNEISEKSEIFDDQFSVERPDGSNFTLKIRSTKLEDSAMYFCASRSDVNTGELFFGEGSRLTVL.

The J gene is TRBJ2-1, the V gene TRBV6-2 or TRBV6-3; D is perhaps TRBD1 or TRBD2 (6 bases each). CDR1 and CDR2 (germline): MNHEY, SVGEGT. The CDR3 totals 12 residues. Between the trimmed V and J ends, which lost 10 bases and 7 bases, there was a span of 14 bases. CDR3 in amino acids: CATGASRNEQFF. In nucleotides, the CDR3 is TGTGCCACGGGGGCTAGCCGGAATGAGCAGTTCTTC.

This clonotype was counted many times. This chain links TRBV5-4 with TRBJ1-2; 10 positions match TRBD1. Germline V gene lookup returns CDR1 SGHNT and CDR2 YYREEE (reference sequence). The CDR3 runs 14 residues. After removal of 4 bases from V and 2 bases from J, the junction contained 2 bases not matched to a gene. The CDR3 coding sequence is TGTGCCAGCAGCGGGGACAGGGGAAACTATGGCTACACCTTC. It codes for CASSGDRGNYGYTF.

This clonotype has more than one count but fewer than ten. The rearrangement uses TRBV12-3 or TRBV12-4 and TRBJ2-1, with 11 bases matching TRBD1. V was pared by 7 bases and J by 9 bases, with 11 bases of the junction left unmatched. This CDR3 has 15 amino acids. For the CDR3, the DNA is TGTGCCAGCACCTCCGGACAGGGGGCCGGGAGTGAGCAGTTCTTC. Translating gives CASTSGQGAGSEQFF.

This clonotype was detected ten times or more. V is TRBV4-1 and J is TRBJ1-2; possible D gene TRBD1, 5 bases. Germline assignment: CDR1 MGHRA and CDR2 YSYEKL. The CDR3 is made up of 16 amino acids. V was trimmed by 0 bases and J by 2 bases, leaving 13 bases between them. CDR3 sequence: CASSQDWGWGNYGYTF. DNA of the CDR3: TGCGCCAGCAGCCAAGATTGGGGCTGGGGAAACTATGGCTACACCTTC.

This clonotype was seen only a few times. The V gene is TRBV10-3, the J gene TRBJ1-1; 9 bases are a match to TRBD1. The trim removed 5 bases at V and 6 bases at J, leaving 7 bases unmatched. Per the germline V gene, CDR1 is ENHRY and CDR2 is SYGVKD. The CDR3 spans 14 residues. The CDR3 DNA reads TGTGCCATCAGTACGGGACAGGGCGGCGCTGAAGCTTTCTTT. This sequence encodes CAISTGQGGAEAFF.